This T cell receptor (beta chain) was obtained from a study of beta chain features in type 1 diabetes. The authors took one heparinised blood draw, averaging about 116 mL, from each donor. This clone has only a few counts. No antigen is known for it. The study reverse transcribed the entire isolated RNA, so it sequenced expressed TCRB transcripts. Data came from immunoSEQ multiplex PCR; TCRdb stores just in-frame clones and leaves some out. The sample has some 350,000 clones; approximately 15% are singletons. V lost 2 bases and J 5 bases, leaving 13 bases between the germline ends. The germline V gene has CDR1 GTSNPN and CDR2 SVGIG (reference sequence). CDR3 length: 14 amino acids. Study-level results: It was among patients, rather than healthy donors, that naive, central memory and Treg TCRB repertoires appeared more similar. Moderate but significant shortening of TCRB CDR3s was recorded in all four CD4+ subsets from Type 1 diabetes patients.

The sequence was obtained from a woman between 18 and 29 years old with type 1 diabetes. The chain recombines TRBV30 with TRBJ1-5; TRBD1 might be the D (5 bases). Sequenced material: naive CD4+ T cells from blood. The CDR3 DNA sequence: TGTGCCTGGAGTCATCCGGGGGGTGATCAGCCCCAGCATTTT. It translates to CAWSHPGGDQPQHF.